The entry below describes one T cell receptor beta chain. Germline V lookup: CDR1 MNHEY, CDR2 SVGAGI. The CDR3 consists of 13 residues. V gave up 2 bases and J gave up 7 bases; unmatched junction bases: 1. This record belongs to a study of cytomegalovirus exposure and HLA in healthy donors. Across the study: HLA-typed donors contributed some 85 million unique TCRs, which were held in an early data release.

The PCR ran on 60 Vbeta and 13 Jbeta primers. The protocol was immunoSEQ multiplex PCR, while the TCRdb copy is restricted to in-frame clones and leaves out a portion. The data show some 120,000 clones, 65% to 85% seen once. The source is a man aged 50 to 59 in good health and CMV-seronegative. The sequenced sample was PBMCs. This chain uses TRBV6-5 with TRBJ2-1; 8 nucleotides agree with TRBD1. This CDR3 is CASSYRTGNEQFF. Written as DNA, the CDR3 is TGTGCCAGCAGTTACAGGACAGGGAATGAGCAGTTCTTC.